Included here is one T cell receptor beta chain sequence, with context. This entry belongs to a study of cytomegalovirus exposure and HLA in healthy donors. Primers included in the PCR were 60 Vbeta and 13 Jbeta primers. Sequenced by immunoSEQ multiplex PCR; TCRdb stores in-frame clones only, minus some. The sample includes approximately 130,000 clones, 80% to 85% of them seen just once. Material for sequencing was PBMCs. The TCR originated in a woman in her thirties or forties in good health and CMV-seronegative.

CDR3 nucleotide sequence: TGTGCCAGCAGCTTAGATGGGGGGGCCACTGAAGCTTTCTTT. Protein product: CASSLDGGATEAFF. The V call is TRBV7-8, the J call TRBJ1-1, with TRBD1 as a possible D gene (6 bases). Germline V lookup: CDR1 SGHVS, CDR2 FQNEAQ. Between the trimmed V and J ends, which lost 1 base and 4 bases, there was a span of 10 bases. The CDR3 extends over 14 amino acids.